Below, 18 T cell receptor beta chains from the same sample are listed, as sequenced in a study of regulatory T cells in long-lasting Graves disease. The sample's time point: newly diagnosed GD, antithyroid drugs for less than 3 months. With RNA extracted from PBMCs as input, the TCR library was made. Combining iRepertoire HTBI primers with Arm-PCR of CDR3 regions, the authors built TCR beta libraries. TCRdb reprocessed the multiplex PCR reads via MiXCR and lists one record per CDR3 protein. The sample gives 420,000 or so distinct CDR3 sequences, 15% to 20% of which show up once; 23% is in the top ten. These data also featured in a second study, about T cells in Graves' hyperthyroidism and ophthalmopathy.

The sample consisted of peripheral blood mononuclear cells (PBMCs), taken at new diagnosis, from a patient treated with antithyroid drugs. Source of these receptors: a woman between 18 and 30 years old with Graves disease.

The chain joins TRBV13 to TRBJ1-4, with D perhaps TRBD1 (6 bases). The length of the CDR3 is 14 residues. Trimming took off 7 bases at V and 7 bases at J, with 16 bases between the two ends. The germline V gene has CDR1 PRHDT and CDR2 FYEKMQ (reference sequence). DNA of the CDR3: TGTGCCAGCACCCGTAGGGGGGAGGCTGAAAAACTGTTTTTT. Residues: CASTRRGEAEKLFF.

This clonotype has ten or more counts. V is TRBV20-1 and J is TRBJ2-5, with D perhaps assigned TRBD1 or TRBD2 (5 bases each). The CDR3 sequence is 14 residues long. Trimming left V 2 bases short and J 2 bases short, with 12 bases between. Germline values: CDR1 DFQATT, CDR2 SNEGSKA (reference sequence). The DNA for the CDR3 is TGCAGTGCTAGAACCGGGACGCAACAAGAGACCCAGTACTTC. Translation gives CSARTGTQQETQYF.

In this sample, this clonotype turned up many times. The rearrangement uses TRBV12-3 or TRBV12-4 and TRBJ1-6; 7 positions match TRBD1. V gave up 5 bases and J gave up 7 bases; unmatched junction bases: 5. The CDR3 loop spans 14 amino acids. CDR3 protein: CASSPDRENSPLHF. DNA for the CDR3: TGTGCCAGCAGTCCAGACAGGGAAAATTCACCCCTCCACTTT.

The chain carries TRBV4-3 and TRBJ2-6; weak D call: TRBD1 (5 bases). Germline V gene sequence: CDR1 LGHNA, CDR2 YSLEER. With 5 bases removed from V and 4 bases from J, the gap between germline ends came to 9 bases. The CDR3 extends over 14 amino acids. The CDR3 protein is CASSARQGANVLTF. The CDR3 DNA follows: TGCGCCAGCAGCGCGAGACAGGGGGCCAACGTCCTGACTTTC.

The table lists this clonotype with many counts. The rearrangement links TRBV12-3 or TRBV12-4 to TRBJ2-1; tentative D call: TRBD2 (5 bases). Trimming cost V 4 bases and J 12 bases, with 16 bases left between them. The CDR3 consists of 13 residues. The CDR3 DNA follows: TGTGCCAGCAGTTACGGACTTAGGATCGGGCAGTTCTTC. Translated: CASSYGLRIGQFF.

This clonotype was seen many times. V gene TRBV6-2 or TRBV6-3 combines with J gene TRBJ2-7; 9 bases line up with TRBD2. J was trimmed by 7 bases and V by 6 bases; bases with no gene match: 7. The CDR3 is 13 residues long. Germline values: CDR1 MNHEY, CDR2 SVGEGT. The CDR3 bases are TGTGCCAGCAGGGGTAGCGGGAGCAATGAGCAGTACTTC. Its translation: CASRGSGSNEQYF.

This clonotype showed up many times. The rearrangement links TRBV28 to TRBJ1-2, with no clear D. Germline loops: CDR1 MDHEN, CDR2 SYDVKM. V shed 4 bases and J shed 5 bases, with 20 bases lying between them. This CDR3 has 16 amino acids. The CDR3 DNA reads TGTGCCAGCAGTTCTGCGGGCCCTAAAACCGAGTATGGCTACACCTTC. Its translation is CASSSAGPKTEYGYTF.

There are a few counts of this clonotype. A read error may account for a junction end that differs from germline. This chain links TRBV11-2 with TRBJ2-1; D remains unclear. This CDR3 has 15 residues. Germline V lookup: CDR1 SGHAT, CDR2 FQNNGV. CDR3 region: CASSLTANSYNEQFF. The DNA for the CDR3 is TGCGCCAGCAGCCTCACTGCCAACTCCTACAATGAGCAGTTCTTC.

This clonotype was seen repeatedly, ten times or more. V gene TRBV6-1 combines with J gene TRBJ1-1; D possibly corresponds to TRBD1 (5 bases). CDR1 and CDR2 from the germline V gene are MNHNS and SASEGT. The CDR3 sequence is 14 residues long. Trimming cost V 5 bases and J 3 bases, with 13 bases left between them. This CDR3 reads CASSNEPGDTEAFF. As DNA, the CDR3 is TGTGCCAGCAGTAATGAACCGGGGGACACTGAAGCTTTCTTT.

In this sample, this clonotype turned up a few times. V gene TRBV9 combines with J gene TRBJ2-1, with TRBD2 matching 7 bases. CDR3 length: 17 residues. Unmatched junction bases numbered 11, after V lost 0 bases and J lost 5 bases. Germline CDR1 reads SGDLS; CDR2 reads YYNGEE. This CDR3 is CASSVDPPSGVDNEQFF. The CDR3 DNA sequence: TGTGCCAGCAGCGTAGATCCCCCTAGCGGAGTTGACAATGAGCAGTTCTTC. The full variable domain, its missing parts supplied by reference TRBV9 and TRBJ2-1, is DSGVTQTPKHLITATGQRVTLRCSPRSGDLSVYWYQQSLDQGLQFLIQYYNGEERAKGNILERFSAQQFPDLHSELNLSSLELGDSALYFCASSVDPPSGVDNEQFFGPGTRLTVL.

At least ten counts were recorded for this clonotype. The chain is built from TRBV27 and TRBJ2-7, with D hard to call. The V gene lost 3 bases and the J gene lost 3 bases, with 15 bases spanning the gap. CDR1 is MNHEY and CDR2 is SMNVEV in the germline V gene (reference sequence). CDR3 length: 15 residues. CDR3 loop: CASSLRAERHYEQYF. The CDR3 DNA reads TGTGCCAGCAGTTTGCGAGCCGAAAGGCACTACGAGCAGTACTTC.

This clonotype was found many times. The chain combines TRBV7-3 with TRBJ2-1, with 7 bases lining up with TRBD2. CDR1 and CDR2 (germline): SGHTA, FQGTGA. The J segment lost 3 bases and the V segment lost 2 bases, leaving 19 bases of the junction unmatched. The CDR3 spans 20 residues. The CDR3 nucleotides are TGTGCCAGCAGCTTACGTGGGGATATGGCGGGAGCCGGGAACTACAATGAGCAGTTCTTC. It encodes CASSLRGDMAGAGNYNEQFF.

Many counts were recorded for this clonotype. V usage is TRBV28 and J usage is TRBJ1-6; D unresolved. The germline V and J ends were trimmed by 6 bases and 7 bases, with 16 bases remaining between them. The germline gives CDR1 MDHEN, CDR2 SYDVKM. The length of the CDR3 is 15 residues. The CDR3 region is CASSTGPIENSPLHF. In nucleotides, the CDR3 is TGTGCCAGCAGCACCGGACCAATTGAGAATTCACCCCTCCACTTT.

This clonotype was seen repeatedly, ten times or more. The chain links TRBV7-8 to TRBJ1-1; no clear D. Trimming took off 8 bases at V and 6 bases at J, with 16 bases between the two ends. The CDR3 extends over 13 amino acids. CDR1 is SGHVS and CDR2 is FQNEAQ in the germline V gene. The CDR3 sequence: CASALPMGAEAFF. CDR3 coding DNA: TGTGCCAGCGCGCTGCCGATGGGCGCTGAAGCTTTCTTT. Based on the CDR3 plus reference TRBV7-8 and TRBJ1-1, the full variable domain is GAGVSQSPRYKVAKRGQDVALRCDPISGHVSLFWYQQALGQGPEFLTYFQNEAQLDKSGLPSDRFFAERPEGSVSTLKIQRTQQEDSAVYLCASALPMGAEAFFGQGTRLTVV.

Regarding this clonotype: This could be a read error, since a much larger clone is one nucleotide away. The chain recombines TRBV20-1 with TRBJ2-7; maybe TRBD2 (5 bases). This CDR3 is 13 amino acids long. CDR1 is DFQATT and CDR2 is SNEGSKA in the germline V gene (reference sequence). The DNA for the CDR3 is TGCAGTGCTAGTACCGGAGGCGGATACGAGCAGTGCTTC. Encoded protein: CSASTGGGYEQCF.

This clonotype was counted ten times or more. This sequence joins TRBV27 and TRBJ1-1, with D perhaps TRBD1 (6 bases). The CDR3 has 14 residues. Between the trimmed V and J ends, which lost 1 base and 1 base, there was a span of 7 bases. In germline, CDR1 is MNHEY, CDR2 SMNVEV (reference sequence). The CDR3, as DNA: TGTGCCAGCAGTTTATGGGGACAGAACACTGAAGCTTTCTTT. Amino acid sequence: CASSLWGQNTEAFF.

This clonotype was seen at least ten times. This chain connects TRBV24-1 to TRBJ2-2; tentatively, D is TRBD1 (6 bases). The CDR3 is made up of 17 amino acids. Germline V gene sequence: CDR1 KGHDR, CDR2 SFDVKD. Trimming cost V 3 bases and J 6 bases, with 19 bases left between them. CDR3 coding DNA: TGTGCCACCAGTGATCCTGATCAGGGGAAGGATGCCGGGGAGCTGTTTTTT. Its translation: CATSDPDQGKDAGELFF.

Ten or more counts support this clonotype. The chain uses TRBV7-9 and TRBJ2-3; perhaps TRBD2 as D (5 bases). The V end lost 4 bases, the J end lost 5 bases, and 16 bases lay between the germline ends. CDR3 length: 15 residues. Germline V gene lookup returns CDR1 SEHNR and CDR2 FQNEAQ (reference sequence). In nucleotides, the CDR3 is TGTGCCAGCAGCTCACCAACTAGGTCCCTAGATACGCAGTATTTT. This encodes CASSSPTRSLDTQYF.